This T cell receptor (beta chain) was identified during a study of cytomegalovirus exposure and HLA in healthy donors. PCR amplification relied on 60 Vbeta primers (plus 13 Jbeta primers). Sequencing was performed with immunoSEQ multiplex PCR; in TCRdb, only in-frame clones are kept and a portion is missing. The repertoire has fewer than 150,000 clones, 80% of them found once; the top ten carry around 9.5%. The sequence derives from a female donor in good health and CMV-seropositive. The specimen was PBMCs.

DNA of the CDR3: TGTGCCAGCAGTTTCGGACAGGGAGGGCGCTACGAGCAGTACTTC. It is translated as CASSFGQGGRYEQYF. This chain joins TRBV28 and TRBJ2-7; tentative D call: TRBD1 (8 bases). The CDR3 has 15 residues. The V and J ends lost 3 bases and 3 bases respectively, with 15 bases between them. The V gene's germline CDR1 is MDHEN and CDR2 SYDVKM. Full variable domain (outside the CDR3, taken from reference TRBV28 and TRBJ2-7): DVKVTQSSRYLVKRTGEKVFLECVQDMDHENMFWYRQDPGLGLRLIYFSYDVKMKEKGDIPEGYSVSREKKERFSLILESASTNQTSMYLCASSFGQGGRYEQYFGPGTRLTVT.